What follows are 8 T cell receptor beta chains derived from one specimen sequenced in a study of shared clonotypes between healthy human individuals. Clones were read by immunoSEQ multiplex PCR, and TCRdb kept only the in-frame ones, dropping some. The data show around 200,000 clones, approximately 60% seen once. The material sequenced was memory CD4+ T cells sorted from blood. Indicated subset: CD45RA-negative fraction. These receptor sequences come from a man younger than 45 in good health.

This clone was seen once. The V call is TRBV5-1, the J call TRBJ2-1; D is perhaps TRBD1 (7 bases). The CDR3 length is 16 residues. Germline assignment: CDR1 SGHRS and CDR2 YFSETQ. The V and J ends lost 1 base and 4 bases respectively, with 15 bases between them. The CDR3 sequence: CASSLQAGGIYNEQFF. As DNA, the CDR3 is TGCGCCAGCAGCTTGCAGGCAGGGGGGATATACAATGAGCAGTTCTTC. Filled out from reference TRBV5-1 and TRBJ2-1, the complete variable domain reads KAGVTQTPRYLIKTRGQQVTLSCSPISGHRSVSWYQQTPGQGLQFLFEYFSETQRNKGNFPGRFSGRQFSNSRSEMNVSTLELGDSALYLCASSLQAGGIYNEQFFGPGTRLTVL.

The rearrangement uses TRBV28 and TRBJ1-5; maybe TRBD1 (6 bases). Germline CDR1 MDHEN, CDR2 SYDVKM. The CDR3 is 15 residues long. Trimming removed 10 bases at V and 0 bases at J, with 16 bases between. The CDR3 region has the DNA TGTGCCACCGAGTTGGCGGGGGCTAGCAATCAGCCCCAGCATTTT. Translated: CATELAGASNQPQHF.

The V call is TRBV5-1, the J call TRBJ2-1; D call uncertain. The CDR3 runs to 13 residues. Per the germline V gene, CDR1 is SGHRS and CDR2 is YFSETQ. Trimming took off 0 bases at V and 3 bases at J, with 4 bases between the two ends. This chain's CDR3 is CASSLEYYNEQFF. DNA for the CDR3: TGCGCCAGCAGCTTGGAATACTACAATGAGCAGTTCTTC.

The genes are TRBV7-2 and TRBJ2-7, with 7 nucleotides matching TRBD2. V dropped 5 bases and J dropped 3; count of bases not matched to a gene: 7. Germline-derived CDR1 and CDR2 are SGHTA and FQGNSA. The CDR3 totals 14 residues. CDR3: CASSTSGAGYEQYF. The CDR3 DNA follows: TGTGCCAGCAGCACCAGCGGGGCTGGCTACGAGCAGTACTTC.

As to this clone: It is unclear where the CDR3 begins or ends on the DNA, so no DNA is shown, and the CDR3 is as TCRdb lists it. The rearrangement uses TRBV6-1 and TRBJ1-5; TRBD1 is taken as the D call from the table, unchecked against the DNA. The CDR3 comprises 14 residues, both ends counted. CDR1 is MNHNS, CDR2 SASEGT, per germline. The chain's CDR3 is CASSVGQGTVVSHF.

This clone was counted at least ten times. The chain joins TRBV5-6 to TRBJ1-1; D is ambiguous. The CDR3 length is 14 residues. From germline, CDR1 is SGHDT and CDR2 YYEEEE. Trimming stripped 0 bases from V and 1 base from J, with 7 bases between. The CDR3 DNA is TGTGCCAGCAGCTTGGTTGGCACGAACACTGAAGCTTTCTTT. The encoded protein is CASSLVGTNTEAFF.

J is TRBJ2-7 and V is TRBV2; 9 bases map to TRBD1. The CDR3 runs to 16 residues. Per germline, CDR1 SNHLY and CDR2 FYNNEI. The V segment lost 2 bases and the J segment 5 bases; nucleotides outside the gene matches: 10. The CDR3 loop is CASSESTGTGWNEQYF. CDR3 bases: TGTGCCAGCAGTGAATCTACCGGGACAGGGTGGAACGAGCAGTACTTC.

The chain combines TRBV7-9 with TRBJ2-5; the D gene is possibly TRBD2 (6 bases). Looked up from germline, CDR1 is SEHNR and CDR2 is FQNEAQ (reference sequence). CDR3 length: 19 amino acids. V lost 5 bases, J lost 1 base, and 26 bases lay in between. DNA for the CDR3: TGTGCCAGCAGCCCTCCTAGTCCGGGGGAAGGGGTGGGCCAAGAGACCCAGTACTTC. This sequence encodes CASSPPSPGEGVGQETQYF. Full variable domain (remainder filled in from reference TRBV7-9 and TRBJ2-5): DTGVSQNPRHKITKRGQNVTFRCDPISEHNRLYWYRQTLGQGPEFLTYFQNEAQLEKSRLLSDRFSAERPKGSFSTLEIQRTEQGDSAMYLCASSPPSPGEGVGQETQYFGPGTRLLVL.